This TCR beta chain is drawn from a study of memory CD4+ T cells and cytomegalovirus serostatus. Background on the study: This sample comes from healthy Belgian adults, under 10 CMV seropositive, roughly 22 seronegative. Overall study results and limits: Each of 65 to 70 CMV-associated TCRbeta sequences occurred in one to five individuals. CMV serostatus prediction reached median AUC about 0.95, or 0.9 with US-trained model.

Authors' processing steps: After removing out-of-frame reads, 2 million to 2.5 million distinct TCRbeta sequences remained. TCRdb's table, derived via immunoSEQ multiplex PCR, lists solely in-frame clones and lacks some. From that table come the V and J calls and clone size; the DNA was used to work out D and trimming. The sample lists about 75,000 clones; about 73% were seen once. This CDR3 spans 14 amino acids. The V gene lost 5 bases and the J gene lost 1 base, with 11 bases spanning the gap. Looked up from germline, CDR1 is SGHTA and CDR2 is FQGNSA. The sort gate was single viable CD3+CD4+CD8-CD45RO+ cells for memory CD4+ T cells. This clone ranks as large. The antigen is not known.

The sequenced material came from memory CD4+ T cells from blood. The TCR originated in an adult in good health and CMV-seropositive. The V call is TRBV7-2, the J call TRBJ2-5; the D is unclear. CDR3 nucleotide sequence: TGTGCCAGCAGCCCCACAGTAACCCAAGAGACCCAGTACTTC. Translating gives CASSPTVTQETQYF.